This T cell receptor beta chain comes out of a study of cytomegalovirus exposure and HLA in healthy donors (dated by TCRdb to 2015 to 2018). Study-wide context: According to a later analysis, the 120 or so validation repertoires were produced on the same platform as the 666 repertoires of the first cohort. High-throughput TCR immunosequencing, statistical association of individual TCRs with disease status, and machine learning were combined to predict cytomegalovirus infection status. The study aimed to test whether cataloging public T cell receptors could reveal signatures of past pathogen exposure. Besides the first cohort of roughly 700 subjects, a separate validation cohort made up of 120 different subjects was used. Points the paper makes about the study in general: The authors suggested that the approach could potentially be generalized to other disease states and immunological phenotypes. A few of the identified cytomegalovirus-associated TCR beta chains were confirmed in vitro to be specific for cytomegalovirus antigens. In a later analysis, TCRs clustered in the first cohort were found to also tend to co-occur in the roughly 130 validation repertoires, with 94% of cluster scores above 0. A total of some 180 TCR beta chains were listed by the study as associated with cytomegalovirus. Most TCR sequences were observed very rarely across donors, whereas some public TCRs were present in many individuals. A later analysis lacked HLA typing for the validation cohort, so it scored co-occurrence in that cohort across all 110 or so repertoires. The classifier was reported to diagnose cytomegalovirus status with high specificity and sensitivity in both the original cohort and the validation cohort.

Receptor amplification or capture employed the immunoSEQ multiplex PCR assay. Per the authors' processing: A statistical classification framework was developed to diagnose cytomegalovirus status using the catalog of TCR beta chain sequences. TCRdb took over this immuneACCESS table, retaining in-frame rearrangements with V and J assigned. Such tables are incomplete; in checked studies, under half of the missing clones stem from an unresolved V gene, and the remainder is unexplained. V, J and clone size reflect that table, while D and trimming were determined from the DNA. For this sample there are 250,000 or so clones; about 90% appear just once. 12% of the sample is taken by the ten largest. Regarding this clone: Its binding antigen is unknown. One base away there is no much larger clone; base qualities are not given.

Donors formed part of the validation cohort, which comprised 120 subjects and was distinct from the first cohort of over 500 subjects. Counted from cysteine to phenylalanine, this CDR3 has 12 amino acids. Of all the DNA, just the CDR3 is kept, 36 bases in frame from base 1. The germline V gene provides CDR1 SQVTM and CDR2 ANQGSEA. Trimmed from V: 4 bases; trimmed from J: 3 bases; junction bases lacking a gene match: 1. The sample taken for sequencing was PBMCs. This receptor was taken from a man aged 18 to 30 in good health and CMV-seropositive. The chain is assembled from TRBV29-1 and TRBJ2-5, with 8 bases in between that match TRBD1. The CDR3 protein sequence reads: CSVAQGEETQYF. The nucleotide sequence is TGCAGCGTTGCACAGGGGGAAGAGACCCAGTACTTC.